Each of the 10 T cell receptor beta chains below was sequenced from the same sample in a study of OX40 agonist ivuxolimab in advanced cancers. The assay was immunoSEQ multiplex PCR, and TCRdb's table has in-frame clones only and misses some. The top ten hold 1.5% to 2% of the sample, which has around 100,000 clones, roughly 89% seen once. Sequencing used CD4+ or CD8+ T cells sorted from blood, obtained in a trial of the OX40 agonist ivuxolimab. Source of these receptors: an adult with an advanced solid tumor such as melanoma, head and neck, liver or kidney cancer.

This clone showed up many times. This chain links TRBV11-2 with TRBJ2-3; TRBD2 aligns across 13 bases. V lost 2 bases to trimming and J lost 8 bases; unmatched junction nucleotides: 4. The CDR3 extends over 15 amino acids. Germline V gene data show CDR1 as SGHAT and CDR2 as FQNNGV. The CDR3 nucleotides read TGTGCCAGCAGCTTACCCGGACTAGCGGGGGCTACGCAGTATTTT. Amino acids: CASSLPGLAGATQYF.

The chain has TRBV19 and TRBJ1-1; possible D gene TRBD1, 6 bases. Germline V gives CDR1 LNHDA, CDR2 SQIVND (reference sequence). Deletions cut 5 bases from V and 6 bases from J, with 16 bases between. This CDR3 has 14 residues. The CDR3 region is CASSLGGARAEAFF. The DNA of the CDR3 is TGTGCCAGTAGTCTCGGGGGCGCCCGGGCTGAAGCTTTCTTT.

The chain joins TRBV6-1 to TRBJ1-2, with D possibly matching TRBD1 (5 bases). V lost 4 bases, J lost 4 bases, and 7 bases lay in between. CDR1 and CDR2 (germline): MNHNS, SASEGT. The CDR3 loop spans 12 amino acids. CDR3 DNA: TGTGCCAGCAGTGGTAGGGGCTATGGCTACACCTTC. This gives the protein CASSGRGYGYTF.

This clone was seen only once. This chain links TRBV7-2 with TRBJ2-7, with 7 bases that match TRBD1. The CDR3 covers 13 residues. The germline V gene has CDR1 SGHTA and CDR2 FQGNSA. V shed 6 bases, J shed 3 bases, and the junction held 5 bases outside the gene matches. In DNA form, the CDR3 reads TGTGCCAGCAGGGCTACAGGGGTCTACGAGCAGTACTTC. This sequence encodes CASRATGVYEQYF.

V and J are TRBV5-6 and TRBJ1-1; D ambiguous. The CDR3 totals 13 residues. Looked up from germline, CDR1 is SGHDT and CDR2 is YYEEEE. V dropped 0 bases and J dropped 11 bases, with 14 bases sitting between them. In DNA, the CDR3 is TGTGCCAGCAGCTTGGGGGCCGGGCAGTCGGCTTTCTTT. Its translation: CASSLGAGQSAFF.

The chain couples TRBV6-5 to TRBJ2-1; 11 nucleotides align to TRBD1. This CDR3 has 15 amino acids. The germline V gene encodes CDR1 MNHEY and CDR2 SVGAGI. Unmatched junction bases numbered 1, after V lost 2 bases and J lost 4 bases. CDR3 in DNA: TGTGCCAGCAGTTACAGGGACAGGGGGTACAATGAGCAGTTCTTC. Its translation is CASSYRDRGYNEQFF.

The V call is TRBV7-2, the J call TRBJ1-3; a weak D match, TRBD1 (6 bases). Germline V gene lookup returns CDR1 SGHTA and CDR2 FQGNSA. The CDR3 is 16 residues long. With 5 bases removed from V and 4 bases from J, the gap between germline ends came to 18 bases. CDR3 sequence reads: CASSPQTGMGGNTIYF. The CDR3 bases are TGTGCCAGCAGCCCTCAGACAGGAATGGGGGGAAACACCATATATTTT.

The rearrangement uses TRBV11-2 and TRBJ2-7, with TRBD2 identical over 12 bases. Germline trimming cut 5 bases from V and 3 bases from J; bases unmatched to any gene: 8. The V gene's germline CDR1 is SGHAT and CDR2 FQNNGV. CDR3 length: 16 amino acids. The CDR3, as DNA: TGTGCCAGCAGCACCGGACTAGCGGGAAAGGGCTACGAGCAGTACTTC. Amino acid sequence: CASSTGLAGKGYEQYF.

The chain couples TRBV19 to TRBJ1-2; tentatively, D is TRBD1 (6 bases). CDR1 is LNHDA, CDR2 SQIVND, per germline (reference sequence). The length of the CDR3 is 16 residues. Trimming left V 2 bases short and J 4 bases short, with 17 bases between. The CDR3 DNA reads as TGTGCCAGTAGTATAAGTGGACAGTCTGGGAGCTATGGCTACACCTTC. Amino acid sequence: CASSISGQSGSYGYTF.

The chain recombines TRBV15 with TRBJ2-5, with 7 bases identical to TRBD2. V lost 3 bases and J lost 7; bases outside the gene matches: 17. The CDR3 totals 17 residues. Germline-derived CDR1 and CDR2 are LNHNV and YYDKDF (reference sequence). As DNA, the CDR3 is TGTGCCACCAGCAGTTCGATCCCGGGGGGTCCCGGGGGGACCCAGTACTTC. Residues: CATSSSIPGGPGGTQYF.